This entry lists 29 T cell receptor beta chains sequenced from one sample in a study of cytomegalovirus exposure and HLA in healthy donors. Vbeta (60) and Jbeta (13) primers were used in the PCR. Clones were read by immunoSEQ multiplex PCR, and TCRdb kept only the in-frame ones, dropping some. The table lists 130,000 to 150,000 clones, roughly 80% of them singletons. Sequenced: PBMCs. The origin of the receptors is a man aged 35-49 years in good health and CMV-seropositive.

This rearrangement joins TRBV6-4 to TRBJ2-2, with D uncertain. The CDR3 contains 14 residues. V lost 3 bases, J lost 5 bases, and 10 bases lay in between. Germline CDR1 reads MRHNA; CDR2 reads SNTAGT. CDR3 nucleotides: TGTGCCAGCAGTGATCCGCCTGCGACCGGGGAGCTGTTTTTT. It translates to CASSDPPATGELFF.

This clone was detected once. V and J are TRBV30 and TRBJ1-2; D not certain. CDR1 is GTSNPN and CDR2 is SVGIG in the germline V gene (reference sequence). This CDR3 comprises 12 residues. V dropped 4 bases and J dropped 4 bases, with 10 bases sitting between them. The CDR3 nucleotides are TGTGCCTGGAATGGGGAGAGCTATGGCTACACCTTC. It encodes CAWNGESYGYTF.

The chain joins TRBV2 to TRBJ2-1; the match to TRBD2 covers 11 bases. The CDR3 is 13 amino acids. CDR1 and CDR2 from the germline V gene are SNHLY and FYNNEI. CDR3 sequence: CSGGLAVYNEQFF. As DNA, the CDR3 is TGTTCGGGGGGACTAGCGGTCTACAATGAGCAGTTCTTC.

Turning to this clone: The sample carries other DNA sequences with the same CDR3. The V and J genes are TRBV5-4 and TRBJ2-1; D not resolved. The ends were cut back, 2 bases at V and 0 bases at J, with 9 bases in the middle. From germline, CDR1 is SGHNT and CDR2 YYREEE (reference sequence). This CDR3 has 15 residues. DNA for the CDR3: TGTGCCAGCAGCTTCGGTAGCTCCTCCTACAATGAGCAGTTCTTC. Translated: CASSFGSSSYNEQFF.

V usage is TRBV19 and J usage is TRBJ1-5, with a tentative D call TRBD1 (6 bases). The CDR3 extends over 15 amino acids. V shed 4 bases and J shed 6 bases, with 16 bases lying between them. Germline V CDR1 and CDR2: LNHDA, SQIVND (reference sequence). CDR3 nucleotides: TGTGCCAGTAGTAGCACAGGGTCTAAAGGTCAGCCCCAGCATTTT. Protein: CASSSTGSKGQPQHF.

This clone was observed once. V is TRBV6-4 and J is TRBJ1-2, with 10 bases lining up with TRBD1. The CDR3 has 15 amino acids. V dropped 5 bases and J dropped 5; count of bases not matched to a gene: 8. Germline V CDR1 and CDR2: MRHNA, SNTAGT. CDR3 nucleotides: TGTGCCAGCAGTATTTTACCGGGACAGGGGTATGGCTACACCTTC. Protein product: CASSILPGQGYGYTF.

The chain employs TRBV29-1 and TRBJ2-3; D call uncertain. The CDR3 sequence is 10 residues long. The V end was cut by 7 bases, the J end by 4 bases, with 6 bases between. Looked up from germline, CDR1 is SQVTM and CDR2 is ANQGSEA. The CDR3 region is CSGRADTQYF. The CDR3 nucleotides are TGCAGCGGTCGGGCAGATACGCAGTATTTT.

This rearrangement joins TRBV6-1 to TRBJ2-5, with D possibly being TRBD1 (7 bases). Germline-derived CDR1 and CDR2 are MNHNS and SASEGT. CDR3 length: 18 residues. V lost 3 bases to trimming and J lost 2 bases, with 22 bases between them. The DNA for the CDR3 is TGTGCCAGCAGTGAGGAGGGAGTTTACAGGGGCAAACAAGAGACCCAGTACTTC. It codes for CASSEEGVYRGKQETQYF.

Notes on this clone: Different DNA sequences within this sample yield the same CDR3. The chain links TRBV5-1 to TRBJ2-2, with 7 bases fitting TRBD1. The germline V gene has CDR1 SGHRS and CDR2 YFSETQ. V lost 3 bases, J lost 1 base, and 3 bases stayed unmatched. CDR3 length equals 15 residues. The CDR3 DNA follows: TGCGCCAGCAGCTCGGGACAGAGGAACACCGGGGAGCTGTTTTTT. Amino acid sequence: CASSSGQRNTGELFF.

The rearrangement joins TRBV10-3 to TRBJ1-5; possible D gene TRBD1, 5 bases. The CDR3 extends over 14 amino acids. The germline gives CDR1 ENHRY, CDR2 SYGVKD. V gave up 8 bases and J gave up 3 bases, with 14 bases separating them. In nucleotides, the CDR3 is TGTGCCATCGGGGCTGACATCCCCAATCAGCCCCAGCATTTT. It translates to CAIGADIPNQPQHF.

In its sample, this clone was seen once. The chain combines TRBV6-5 with TRBJ2-7, with TRBD2 identical over 12 bases. V was clipped by 0 bases and J by 7 bases; unmatched bases: 7. Germline CDR1 reads MNHEY; CDR2 reads SVGAGI. There are 16 residues in the CDR3. CDR3 residues: CASSYSRLAGASEQYF. The CDR3 DNA sequence: TGTGCCAGCAGTTACTCAAGACTAGCGGGAGCATCGGAGCAGTACTTC.

V is TRBV2 and J is TRBJ2-7; TRBD1 aligns across 10 bases. J lost 1 base, V lost 6 bases, and 6 bases had no gene match. Germline CDR1 SNHLY, CDR2 FYNNEI. This CDR3 is built from 15 residues. The CDR3 nucleotides are TGTGCCAGCAGGGAGGGACAGGGGAGATCCTACGAGCAGTACTTC. Encoded protein: CASREGQGRSYEQYF.

The chain couples TRBV18 to TRBJ1-6; 9 bases fit TRBD1. Per germline, CDR1 KGHSH and CDR2 LQKENI. Trimming at V came to 3 bases and at J to 5 bases, leaving 2 bases not matched to a gene. This CDR3 is 15 amino acids long. This chain's CDR3 is CASSPGTGHNSPLHF. DNA for the CDR3: TGTGCCAGCTCACCCGGGACAGGGCATAATTCACCCCTCCACTTT.

The chain is built from TRBV6-5 and TRBJ1-1; tentatively, D is TRBD1 (6 bases). This CDR3 contains 11 residues. The V gene's germline CDR1 is MNHEY and CDR2 SVGAGI. Trimming stripped 5 bases from V and 11 bases from J, with 12 bases between. CDR3 coding DNA: TGTGCCAGCAGTAACAGGGTTGCGGCTTTCTTT. Residues: CASSNRVAAFF.

This clone was found a few times. The rearrangement links TRBV5-6 to TRBJ2-7; 7 nucleotides line up with TRBD2. The CDR3 loop spans 17 amino acids. Germline-derived CDR1 and CDR2 are SGHDT and YYEEEE. The junction had 13 bases not matched to a gene; V was cut back by 0 bases and J by 4 bases. CDR3 bases: TGTGCCAGCAGCTTGGATGGGGGGGGGAGGGATTCATACGAGCAGTACTTC. Protein: CASSLDGGGRDSYEQYF. Looking up the rest from reference TRBV5-6 and TRBJ2-7 gives the full variable domain: DAGVTQSPTHLIKTRGQQVTLRCSPKSGHDTVSWYQQALGQGPQFIFQYYEEEERQRGNFPDRFSGHQFPNYSSELNVNALLLGDSALYLCASSLDGGGRDSYEQYFGPGTRLTVT.

The rearrangement links TRBV7-9 to TRBJ1-1; TRBD1 might be the D (6 bases). The CDR3 extends over 15 amino acids. The V end was cut by 7 bases, the J end by 5 bases, with 20 bases between. Per the germline V gene, CDR1 is SEHNR and CDR2 is FQNEAQ (reference sequence). Here the CDR3 reads CASNYPTGTKTEAFF. CDR3 DNA: TGTGCCAGCAACTATCCTACAGGGACGAAGACTGAAGCTTTCTTT.

This clone was observed a handful of times. This rearrangement joins TRBV5-1 to TRBJ1-3; no firm D call. This CDR3 comprises 12 residues. From germline, CDR1 is SGHRS and CDR2 YFSETQ. Trimming cost V 0 bases and J 7 bases, with 5 bases left between them. CDR3 DNA: TGCGCCAGCAGCTTGGGGCCGAACACCATATATTTT. Its translation: CASSLGPNTIYF. The whole variable domain, filled in from reference TRBV5-1 and TRBJ1-3, reads KAGVTQTPRYLIKTRGQQVTLSCSPISGHRSVSWYQQTPGQGLQFLFEYFSETQRNKGNFPGRFSGRQFSNSRSEMNVSTLELGDSALYLCASSLGPNTIYFGEGSWLTVV.

The genes are TRBV4-2 and TRBJ1-1; no clear D. CDR3 length: 16 residues. The V gene lost 2 bases and the J gene lost 3 bases, with 16 bases spanning the gap. Germline V gene data show CDR1 as LGHNA and CDR2 as YNFKEQ. The CDR3 nucleotides are TGTGCCAGCAGCCAAAGGGTCGGGGTGCGGGACACTGAAGCTTTCTTT. Amino acids: CASSQRVGVRDTEAFF.

DNA for the CDR3: TGCGCCAGCAGTCCGGGACAGCGGGGCAATCAGCCCCAGCATTTT. This encodes CASSPGQRGNQPQHF. The rearrangement uses TRBV5-1 and TRBJ1-5, with 7 bases fitting TRBD1. Per the germline V gene, CDR1 is SGHRS and CDR2 is YFSETQ. V lost 5 bases to trimming and J lost 2 bases; unmatched junction nucleotides: 7. The CDR3 runs 15 residues.

This sequence joins TRBV6-4 and TRBJ2-3; 12 bases fit TRBD2. The CDR3 spans 15 residues. J gave up 4 bases and V 3 bases, and 2 bases lay outside the gene matches. CDR1 and CDR2 from the germline V gene are MRHNA and SNTAGT. CDR3 region: CASSETSGGADTQYF. In nucleotides, the CDR3 is TGTGCCAGCAGTGAGACTAGCGGGGGAGCAGATACGCAGTATTTT.

The chain carries TRBV11-2 and TRBJ2-3; weak D call: TRBD2 (6 bases). The CDR3 is made up of 17 amino acids. Germline CDR1 SGHAT, CDR2 FQNNGV. The V end lost 1 base, the J end lost 0 bases, and 14 bases lay between the germline ends. In DNA form, the CDR3 reads TGTGCCAGCAGCTTAGGCGGGTGGACTACCAGCACAGATACGCAGTATTTT. This translates into CASSLGGWTTSTDTQYF.

The V call is TRBV6-5, the J call TRBJ1-2, with a weak D call TRBD1 (5 bases). The length of the CDR3 is 13 residues. V dropped 2 bases and J dropped 4 bases, with 8 bases sitting between them. The germline CDR1 and CDR2 sequences are MNHEY and SVGAGI. The CDR3: CASSYDGGYGYTF. The CDR3 DNA reads as TGTGCCAGCAGTTACGACGGGGGCTATGGCTACACCTTC.

The chain couples TRBV27 to TRBJ2-3; D is unresolved. Germline loops: CDR1 MNHEY, CDR2 SMNVEV (reference sequence). The V gene lost 2 bases and the J gene lost 1 base, with 4 bases spanning the gap. The CDR3 extends over 13 amino acids. In nucleotides, the CDR3 is TGTGCCAGCAGTTTACGAGGCACAGATACGCAGTATTTT. It specifies CASSLRGTDTQYF.

This clone was recorded once. This chain joins TRBV5-6 and TRBJ2-5; D is perhaps TRBD2 (5 bases). Germline V gene sequence: CDR1 SGHDT, CDR2 YYEEEE. The CDR3 length is 16 residues. V lost 0 bases to trimming and J lost 2 bases, with 14 bases between them. The CDR3 here is CASSLAPRVVQETQYF. The CDR3 bases are TGTGCCAGCAGCTTGGCGCCGCGGGTGGTTCAAGAGACCCAGTACTTC.

The chain joins TRBV29-1 to TRBJ2-7; 7 bases map to TRBD1. The ends lost 6 bases at V and 0 bases at J; junction bases unmatched: 8. Germline V gives CDR1 SQVTM, CDR2 ANQGSEA. The CDR3 has 14 residues. CDR3 amino acids: CSVTGTAISYEQYF. CDR3 coding DNA: TGCAGCGTGACCGGGACAGCGATCTCCTACGAGCAGTACTTC.

The J gene is TRBJ2-7, the V gene TRBV5-1; TRBD1 aligns across 11 bases. The V and J ends lost 4 bases and 3 bases, in that order; junction bases with no gene match: 6. CDR1 is SGHRS, CDR2 YFSETQ, per germline. The length of the CDR3 is 15 residues. CDR3 protein: CASSAGTGGFYEQYF. The CDR3 DNA sequence: TGCGCCAGCAGCGCAGGGACAGGGGGTTTCTACGAGCAGTACTTC.

The gene calls are TRBV7-6 and TRBJ2-7; 10 bases match TRBD1. The CDR3 contains 15 residues. The ends lost 3 bases at V and 2 bases at J; junction bases unmatched: 4. The germline CDR1 and CDR2 sequences are SGHVS and FNYEAQ. CDR3 coding DNA: TGTGCCAGCAGCTTGGGGGACAGGGGCACCTACGAGCAGTACTTC. It codes for CASSLGDRGTYEQYF.

This clone was counted between two and nine times. This chain joins TRBV6-6 and TRBJ2-2, with 9 bases matching TRBD2. V lost 8 bases to trimming and J lost 0 bases; unmatched junction nucleotides: 4. This CDR3 spans 15 amino acids. Germline lookup yields CDR1 MNHNY and CDR2 SVGAGI (reference sequence). Here the CDR3 reads CASGLAGSNTGELFF. CDR3 nucleotides: TGTGCCAGCGGGCTAGCGGGGTCGAACACCGGGGAGCTGTTTTTT.

The rearrangement uses TRBV9 and TRBJ1-3; D not resolved. V shed 4 bases and J shed 0 bases, with 8 bases lying between them. The CDR3 totals 14 residues. From germline, CDR1 is SGDLS and CDR2 YYNGEE. CDR3 loop: CASSPRDSGNTIYF. For the CDR3, the DNA is TGTGCCAGCAGCCCTCGGGACTCTGGAAACACCATATATTTT.